The 21 T cell receptor beta chains below were found in one sample sequenced in a study of early stage breast cancer tumors. Libraries were prepared by immunoSEQ multiplex PCR; TCRdb keeps only in-frame clonotypes and omits some of them. The sample lists roughly 58,000 clones; about 90% were seen once. Sequencing was done on a sample of blood. These TCRs come from a person aged 65 to 79 with breast cancer.

The V and J genes are TRBV5-5 and TRBJ1-2; tentatively, D is TRBD1 (5 bases). CDR3 size: 15 residues. With 6 bases removed from V and 4 bases from J, the gap between germline ends came to 19 bases. CDR1 and CDR2 from the germline V gene are SGHKS and YYEKEE (reference sequence). CDR3 sequence reads: CASNAGGPLAYGYTF. The CDR3 DNA reads as TGTGCCAGCAACGCGGGGGGTCCCCTAGCCTATGGCTACACCTTC.

The chain carries TRBV4-3 and TRBJ1-4; the D gene is possibly TRBD1 (6 bases). CDR1 LGHNA and CDR2 YSLEER come from the germline V gene. This CDR3 region has 12 residues. Trimming pared 6 bases from V and 7 bases from J, leaving 9 bases between. The CDR3 loop is CASRTGGEKLFF. The CDR3 nucleotides are TGCGCCAGCAGGACAGGCGGTGAAAAACTGTTTTTT.

The rearrangement links TRBV7-2 to TRBJ1-5; possibly TRBD1 for D (5 bases). Looked up from germline, CDR1 is SGHTA and CDR2 is FQGNSA. Between the trimmed V and J ends, which lost 3 bases and 5 bases, there was a span of 14 bases. The CDR3 has 15 residues. CDR3 residues: CASSLTRQPYQPQHF. Written as DNA, the CDR3 is TGTGCCAGCAGCTTGACCCGACAGCCATATCAGCCCCAGCATTTT.

The CDR3 DNA reads as TGTGCCAGCAGGCTCGGCGGGGGTTCCTACGAGCAGTACTTC. Translated: CASRLGGGSYEQYF. The V and J genes are TRBV7-9 and TRBJ2-7, with 7 bases aligning to TRBD2. The CDR3 runs to 14 residues. Germline V gene lookup returns CDR1 SEHNR and CDR2 FQNEAQ (reference sequence). Losses at the gene ends were 6 bases for V and 1 base for J; bases not matched to a gene: 6.

This clone was picked up one time. One end of the junction is discordant with germline, which a read error may explain. This chain links TRBV7-2 with TRBJ1-2, with D maybe TRBD1 (6 bases). The CDR3 covers 12 residues. Germline loops: CDR1 SGHTA, CDR2 FQGNSA. For the CDR3, the DNA is TGTGCCAGCAGCTTATTCGGGGGGCAGAAGTCCTTC. Protein: CASSLFGGQKSF. Full variable domain (rest looked up from reference TRBV7-2 and TRBJ1-2): GAGVSQSPSNKVTEKGKDVELRCDPISGHTALYWYRQSLGQGLEFLIYFQGNSAPDKSGLPSDRFSAERTGGSVSTLTIQRTQQEDSAVYLCASSLFGGQKSFGSGTRLTVV.

This chain uses TRBV29-1 with TRBJ2-7; tentative D call: TRBD2 (6 bases). The germline V gene has CDR1 SQVTM and CDR2 ANQGSEA. V was clipped by 5 bases and J by 5 bases, with 16 bases between them. This CDR3 region has 13 residues. CDR3: CSVKGLEVHEQYF. CDR3 sequence (DNA): TGCAGCGTTAAGGGACTCGAGGTCCACGAGCAGTACTTC.

The chain is built from TRBV29-1 and TRBJ2-7; 7 bases are shared with TRBD2. The CDR3 runs to 13 residues. Germline V gene sequence: CDR1 SQVTM, CDR2 ANQGSEA. Trimming at V came to 5 bases and at J to 3 bases, leaving 7 bases not matched to a gene. This CDR3 is CSVRGSLSYEQYF. CDR3 coding DNA: TGCAGCGTTCGCGGGAGTTTGAGCTACGAGCAGTACTTC.

The chain carries TRBV9 and TRBJ2-5; 10 bases agree with TRBD2. The trim removed 4 bases at V and 5 bases at J, leaving 8 bases unmatched. The length of the CDR3 is 15 residues. Per the germline V gene, CDR1 is SGDLS and CDR2 is YYNGEE. DNA for the CDR3: TGTGCCAGCAGCTCGAGAGCGGGGGGGCCCGAGACCCAGTACTTC. It specifies CASSSRAGGPETQYF.

V usage is TRBV30 and J usage is TRBJ1-1; maybe TRBD1 (6 bases). Germline CDR1 is GTSNPN and CDR2 is SVGIG (reference sequence). This CDR3 is 13 amino acids long. V was clipped by 5 bases and J by 0 bases, with 10 bases between them. The chain's CDR3 is CAWESGVNTEAFF. CDR3 DNA sequence: TGTGCCTGGGAATCAGGGGTGAACACTGAAGCTTTCTTT.

V usage is TRBV6-5 and J usage is TRBJ2-3; TRBD1 matches 7 bases. The germline CDR1 and CDR2 sequences are MNHEY and SVGAGI. This CDR3 region has 13 residues. After removal of 6 bases from V and 4 bases from J, the junction contained 4 bases not matched to a gene. The CDR3 region is CASRPTGADTQYF. The DNA of the CDR3 is TGTGCCAGCAGACCCACAGGGGCAGATACGCAGTATTTT.

This clone was recorded only once. The chain joins TRBV29-1 to TRBJ1-2; 8 bases fit TRBD1. The CDR3 sequence is 13 residues long. Germline V lookup: CDR1 SQVTM, CDR2 ANQGSEA. V was clipped by 6 bases and J by 8 bases; unmatched bases: 11. Here the CDR3 reads CSVPLRTGSGYTF. CDR3 nucleotide sequence: TGCAGCGTGCCCCTAAGGACAGGGTCCGGCTACACCTTC. Full variable domain (rest looked up from reference TRBV29-1 and TRBJ1-2): SAVISQKPSRDICQRGTSLTIQCQVDSQVTMMFWYRQQPGQSLTLIATANQGSEATYESGFVIDKFPISRPNLTFSTLTVSNMSPEDSSIYLCSVPLRTGSGYTFGSGTRLTVV.

The V and J genes are TRBV30 and TRBJ2-5; D may be TRBD1 (6 bases). Per germline, CDR1 GTSNPN and CDR2 SVGIG (reference sequence). The CDR3 runs 15 residues. V dropped 4 bases and J dropped 5 bases, with 20 bases sitting between them. The DNA of the CDR3 is TGTGCCTGGATGGAGGCGGTGGGGGCAGGGGAGACCCAGTACTTC. It is translated as CAWMEAVGAGETQYF.

This clone has only one observation. V usage is TRBV7-2 and J usage is TRBJ2-2; TRBD1 aligns across 10 bases. CDR3 length: 16 residues. Germline V gene sequence: CDR1 SGHTA, CDR2 FQGNSA. The V and J ends lost 4 bases and 7 bases, in that order; junction bases with no gene match: 9. This CDR3 reads CASSYQTGGAGGELFF. The CDR3 nucleotides are TGTGCCAGCAGCTACCAGACAGGGGGCGCAGGCGGGGAGCTGTTTTTT.

This rearrangement joins TRBV7-8 to TRBJ1-1, with 7 nucleotides matching TRBD1. Germline V gene sequence: CDR1 SGHVS, CDR2 FQNEAQ. This CDR3 spans 15 amino acids. With V trimmed by 5 bases and J by 1 base, 7 bases remained unmatched. CDR3 DNA: TGTGCCAGCAGCCAGAGGACAGGAGGGAACACTGAAGCTTTCTTT. Translated: CASSQRTGGNTEAFF.

CDR3 loop: CASSLEGLYQPQHF. In DNA form, the CDR3 reads TGTGCCAGCAGCCTCGAGGGCCTTTATCAGCCCCAGCATTTT. The chain combines TRBV7-2 with TRBJ1-5, with D uncertain. The CDR3 is made up of 14 amino acids. Trimming stripped 5 bases from V and 5 bases from J, with 13 bases between. Germline CDR1 reads SGHTA; CDR2 reads FQGNSA. Full variable domain (remainder filled in from reference TRBV7-2 and TRBJ1-5): GAGVSQSPSNKVTEKGKDVELRCDPISGHTALYWYRQSLGQGLEFLIYFQGNSAPDKSGLPSDRFSAERTGGSVSTLTIQRTQQEDSAVYLCASSLEGLYQPQHFGDGTRLSIL.

The chain uses TRBV5-5 and TRBJ2-1; weak D call: TRBD1 (7 bases). There are 15 residues in the CDR3. The germline gives CDR1 SGHKS, CDR2 YYEKEE (reference sequence). CDR3 nucleotides: TGTGCGTCGGTTAGGGGGCGGGAATCCTACAATGAGCAGTTCTTC. It translates to CASVRGRESYNEQFF. Full variable domain (rest looked up from reference TRBV5-5 and TRBJ2-1): DAGVTQSPTHLIKTRGQQVTLRCSPISGHKSVSWYQQVLGQGPQFIFQYYEKEERGRGNFPDRFSARQFPNYSSELNVNALLLGDSALYLCASVRGRESYNEQFFGPGTRLTVL.

The count of this clone is one. The chain joins TRBV30 to TRBJ1-1, with TRBD1 matching 9 bases. V dropped 3 bases and J dropped 9; count of bases not matched to a gene: 8. Germline V gene lookup returns CDR1 GTSNPN and CDR2 SVGIG (reference sequence). CDR3 length: 13 amino acids. CDR3 coding DNA: TGTGCCTGGAGGACGTTCGGACAGGGGAAAGCTTTCTTT. Its protein is CAWRTFGQGKAFF.

This clone has a single count. V gene TRBV27 combines with J gene TRBJ1-5; 12 positions match TRBD1. CDR3 length: 16 residues. Germline assignment: CDR1 MNHEY and CDR2 SMNVEV (reference sequence). Germline trimming cut 8 bases from V and 3 bases from J; bases unmatched to any gene: 8. DNA of the CDR3: TGTGCCAGCGCCCCCGGGACAGGGGGCCTCAATCAGCCCCAGCATTTT. Its protein product is CASAPGTGGLNQPQHF.

This clone was recorded once. The genes are TRBV7-9 and TRBJ1-4; D not resolved. In germline, CDR1 is SEHNR, CDR2 FQNEAQ (reference sequence). V was trimmed by 1 base and J by 8 bases, leaving 8 bases between them. The CDR3 runs to 13 residues. The CDR3 sequence is CASSLGRREKLFF. The CDR3 DNA follows: TGTGCCAGCAGCTTAGGCAGGAGGGAAAAACTGTTTTTT.

The chain carries TRBV9 and TRBJ2-1, with 9 bases identical to TRBD2. The germline CDR1 and CDR2 sequences are SGDLS and YYNGEE. J gave up 0 bases and V 3 bases, and 4 bases lay outside the gene matches. The CDR3 extends over 16 amino acids. The CDR3 sequence: CASSGFSGSSYNEQFF. CDR3 DNA sequence: TGTGCCAGCAGCGGATTTAGCGGGAGCTCCTACAATGAGCAGTTCTTC.

The genes are TRBV11-2 and TRBJ2-7; D might be TRBD2 (6 bases). Germline V CDR1 and CDR2: SGHAT, FQNNGV. The CDR3 totals 15 residues. Trimming cost V 2 bases and J 0 bases, with 11 bases left between them. The CDR3 bases are TGTGCCAGCAGCTTATCCCGGGAGAGCTCCTACGAGCAGTACTTC. It encodes CASSLSRESSYEQYF.